These 26 T cell receptor beta chains came from one sample sequenced in a study of T cells in narcolepsy. Data came from immunoSEQ multiplex PCR; TCRdb stores just in-frame clones and leaves some out. The table records 25,000 to 35,000 clones, around 87% of them present only once. The sequencing input was memory (CD45RA-) CD4+ T cells from blood. Every receptor here comes from a human donor in good health.

The chain is built from TRBV27 and TRBJ2-5; either TRBD1 or TRBD2 may supply D (5 bases each). CDR1 and CDR2 (germline): MNHEY, SMNVEV (reference sequence). The CDR3 is 17 amino acids. Deletions cut 5 bases from V and 5 bases from J, with 24 bases between. The CDR3 sequence: CASSPRPKASRGETQYF. In DNA form, the CDR3 reads TGTGCCAGCAGTCCCCGCCCCAAGGCTTCTCGGGGCGAGACCCAGTACTTC.

The chain employs TRBV23-1 and TRBJ1-5, with 7 positions matching TRBD1. TRBV23-1 belongs to the ORF category, with a function that is uncertain. The length of the CDR3 is 15 residues. Trimming cost V 0 bases and J 7 bases; bases outside gene matches: 6. The CDR3 sequence is CASSQSHRGIQPQHF. For the CDR3, the DNA is TGCGCCAGCAGTCAATCCCACAGGGGAATACAGCCCCAGCATTTT.

With regard to this clone: Mismatch with germline at one junction end may stem from a read error. This rearrangement joins TRBV18 to TRBJ2-7; D may match TRBD1 or TRBD2 (5 bases each). CDR1 and CDR2 (germline): KGHSH, LQKENI. The CDR3 has 13 residues. The CDR3 here is CASSPIGTERASF. CDR3 sequence (DNA): TGTGCCAGCTCACCAATCGGGACCGAAAGGGCGAGTTTC. Drawing the rest from reference TRBV18 and TRBJ2-7, the complete variable domain is NAGVMQNPRHLVRRRGQEARLRCSPMKGHSHVYWYRQLPEEGLKFMVYLQKENIIDESGMPKERFSAEFPKEGPSILRIQQVVRGDSAAYFCASSPIGTERASFGPGTRLTVT.

V is TRBV25-1 and J is TRBJ2-1, with 7 bases lining up with TRBD2. After removal of 2 bases from V and 0 bases from J, the junction contained 1 base not matched to a gene. Germline values: CDR1 MGHDK, CDR2 SYGVNS. The CDR3 spans 15 residues. The DNA of the CDR3 is TGTGCCAGCAGTGAAGGGGGGGGCTCCTACAATGAGCAGTTCTTC. Amino acid sequence: CASSEGGGSYNEQFF.

The chain combines TRBV2 with TRBJ1-2; no reliable D call. CDR3 length equals 15 residues. Trimming stripped 4 bases from V and 1 base from J, with 13 bases between. CDR1 SNHLY and CDR2 FYNNEI come from the germline V gene. This CDR3 is CASSARGVSNYGYTF. Here the CDR3 DNA reads TGTGCCAGCAGTGCACGCGGGGTTAGTAACTATGGCTACACCTTC. Combining the CDR3 with reference TRBV2 and TRBJ1-2 gives the whole variable domain EPEVTQTPSHQVTQMGQEVILRCVPISNHLYFYWYRQILGQKVEFLVSFYNNEISEKSEIFDDQFSVERPDGSNFTLKIRSTKLEDSAMYFCASSARGVSNYGYTFGSGTRLTVV.

The rearrangement uses TRBV7-3 and TRBJ1-6; D gene ambiguous. The germline gives CDR1 SGHTA, CDR2 FQGTGA. The CDR3 has 15 residues. Trimming cost V 2 bases and J 11 bases, with 16 bases left between them. The CDR3 DNA reads as TGTGCCAGCAGCTTAGCATCGGGCGTCAGCACACCCCTCCACTTT. Its protein product is CASSLASGVSTPLHF.

The chain joins TRBV21-1 to TRBJ2-3; TRBD1 is the table's D call and was not checked against the DNA. TRBV21-1 is deemed a pseudogene. The CDR3 loop spans 14 amino acids. CDR3 amino acids: CATSWTGSTDTQYF. CDR3 DNA: TGTGCCACCTCCTGGACAGGGAGCACAGATACGCAGTATTTT.

This clone was detected once. This sample also contains other DNA sequences that code for the same CDR3. The chain links TRBV5-8 to TRBJ2-1; 8 bases agree with TRBD1. CDR1 is SGHTS, CDR2 YDEGEE, per germline. The CDR3 consists of 14 residues. V shed 3 bases, J shed 9 bases, and the junction held 8 bases outside the gene matches. As DNA, the CDR3 is TGTGCCAGCAGCTCCCCGGACAGGGCCACTGAGCAGTTCTTC. As protein: CASSSPDRATEQFF.

The V call is TRBV30, the J call TRBJ2-1; tentative D call: TRBD2 (7 bases). CDR3 size: 17 residues. CDR1 GTSNPN and CDR2 SVGIG come from the germline V gene (reference sequence). The V gene lost 0 bases and the J gene lost 0 bases, with 15 bases spanning the gap. The CDR3 reads CAWSVNRGGSSYNEQFF. The CDR3 DNA follows: TGTGCCTGGAGTGTGAATAGGGGGGGGAGCTCCTACAATGAGCAGTTCTTC.

As for this clone: Other DNA sequences of this sample code for an identical CDR3. The chain links TRBV19 to TRBJ1-2; D unresolved. The CDR3 has 16 amino acids. Trimming took 5 bases from V and 4 from J, leaving 20 bases between them. In germline, CDR1 is LNHDA, CDR2 SQIVND (reference sequence). CDR3 in DNA: TGTGCCAGTAGTGGCACCGCAAACCGAAAGACCTATGGCTACACCTTC. Protein sequence: CASSGTANRKTYGYTF.

The chain joins TRBV27 to TRBJ1-1, with TRBD1 as a possible D gene (6 bases). V dropped 6 bases and J dropped 7 bases, with 24 bases sitting between them. The germline gives CDR1 MNHEY, CDR2 SMNVEV (reference sequence). CDR3 length: 16 residues. The CDR3 DNA sequence: TGTGCCAGCAGGCCCCAAAAACAGGGAGTCCAACGTGAAGCTTTCTTT. Protein sequence: CASRPQKQGVQREAFF.

The chain is built from TRBV28 and TRBJ2-7; no clear D gene. Germline-derived CDR1 and CDR2 are MDHEN and SYDVKM. Trimming removed 3 bases from V and 3 bases from J, with 3 bases in between. The CDR3 consists of 11 residues. The CDR3 here is CASSFFYEQYF. For the CDR3, the DNA is TGTGCCAGCAGTTTTTTCTACGAGCAGTACTTC.

V and J are TRBV5-4 and TRBJ1-6, with D hard to call. Germline-derived CDR1 and CDR2 are SGHNT and YYREEE (reference sequence). The V end lost 0 bases, the J end lost 8 bases, and 9 bases lay between the germline ends. This CDR3 is 14 amino acids long. CDR3: CASSLESQYSPLHF. CDR3 DNA sequence: TGTGCCAGCAGCTTGGAGTCGCAATATTCACCCCTCCACTTT.

This clone showed up just once. The chain is built from TRBV30 and TRBJ1-2; D may be TRBD1 (6 bases). This CDR3 comprises 14 residues. The V end was cut by 5 bases, the J end by 6 bases, with 19 bases between. CDR1 and CDR2 from the germline V gene are GTSNPN and SVGIG (reference sequence). The CDR3 region is CAWGTLSGANGYTF. CDR3 bases: TGTGCCTGGGGCACCCTTTCGGGGGCGAATGGCTACACCTTC.

V and J are TRBV6-6 and TRBJ1-1, with unresolved D. This CDR3 is built from 13 residues. Trimming removed 4 bases from V and 11 bases from J, with 17 bases in between. The germline CDR1 and CDR2 sequences are MNHNY and SVGAGI (reference sequence). Here the CDR3 reads CASSSYGKNRAFF. CDR3 nucleotides: TGTGCCAGCAGTTCCTACGGGAAAAACCGGGCTTTCTTT.

The chain employs TRBV5-6 and TRBJ1-1, with D unclear. This CDR3 has 15 amino acids. Trimming removed 0 bases at V and 4 bases at J, with 13 bases between. The germline CDR1 and CDR2 sequences are SGHDT and YYEEEE. The chain's CDR3 is CASSLARGHATEAFF. DNA of the CDR3: TGTGCCAGCAGCTTGGCCAGAGGGCATGCCACTGAAGCTTTCTTT. The variable domain in full, completed from reference TRBV5-6 and TRBJ1-1, reads DAGVTQSPTHLIKTRGQQVTLRCSPKSGHDTVSWYQQALGQGPQFIFQYYEEEERQRGNFPDRFSGHQFPNYSSELNVNALLLGDSALYLCASSLARGHATEAFFGQGTRLTVV.

The table lists this clone with a count of one. This chain links TRBV6-5 with TRBJ1-1, with D perhaps TRBD1 (6 bases). With 5 bases removed from V and 12 bases from J, the gap between germline ends came to 16 bases. There are 12 residues in the CDR3. Looked up from germline, CDR1 is MNHEY and CDR2 is SVGAGI. The CDR3 spells CASSELTGLPFF. The CDR3, as DNA: TGTGCCAGCAGTGAATTGACAGGTTTGCCTTTCTTT.

The chain is built from TRBV11-2 and TRBJ1-4, with a weak D call TRBD1 (6 bases). This CDR3 has 16 residues. V was pared by 5 bases and J by 2 bases, with 15 bases between. Per the germline V gene, CDR1 is SGHAT and CDR2 is FQNNGV. CDR3 coding DNA: TGTGCCAGCAGCCCGGCGGGGGGCATGACTAATGAAAAACTGTTTTTT. This gives the protein CASSPAGGMTNEKLFF.

A word on this clone: Distinct nucleotide sequences in the sample also encode this CDR3. The chain carries TRBV6-5 and TRBJ1-2; no reliable D call. The CDR3 extends over 12 amino acids. CDR1 is MNHEY and CDR2 is SVGAGI in the germline V gene. Trimming cost V 7 bases and J 4 bases, with 10 bases left between them. This CDR3 is CASTGDSYGYTF. The CDR3 DNA follows: TGTGCCAGCACCGGGGATAGCTATGGCTACACCTTC.

J is TRBJ2-7 and V is TRBV5-6, with 10 positions matching TRBD2. Trimming removed 4 bases from V and 3 bases from J; junction bases left unmatched: 7. Germline V gene data show CDR1 as SGHDT and CDR2 as YYEEEE. The CDR3 runs 15 residues. The DNA of the CDR3 is TGTGCCAGCAGCGCGGGCCCTAGCGGGAGCTACGAGCAGTACTTC. Translated, it gives CASSAGPSGSYEQYF.

The chain has TRBV5-1 and TRBJ2-5; D is ambiguous. Germline assignment: CDR1 SGHRS and CDR2 YFSETQ. This CDR3 contains 14 residues. Trimming stripped 4 bases from V and 2 bases from J, with 12 bases between. DNA for the CDR3: TGCGCCAGCAGCCCGTCGACACAACAAGAGACCCAGTACTTC. Translating gives CASSPSTQQETQYF. Full variable domain (remainder filled in from reference TRBV5-1 and TRBJ2-5): KAGVTQTPRYLIKTRGQQVTLSCSPISGHRSVSWYQQTPGQGLQFLFEYFSETQRNKGNFPGRFSGRQFSNSRSEMNVSTLELGDSALYLCASSPSTQQETQYFGPGTRLLVL.

This chain connects TRBV6-6 to TRBJ1-6, with D possibly matching TRBD1 (6 bases). The CDR3 length is 15 residues. The ends were cut back, 4 bases at V and 6 bases at J, with 13 bases in the middle. Germline CDR1 and CDR2: MNHNY and SVGAGI (reference sequence). CDR3 in amino acids: CASSSLGQSNSPLHF. The DNA for the CDR3 is TGTGCCAGCAGTTCCCTTGGACAGTCTAATTCACCCCTCCACTTT.

This sequence joins TRBV9 and TRBJ2-2; D may be TRBD2 (5 bases). V was shortened by 1 base and J by 6 bases, with 10 bases between the two germline ends. The germline V gene has CDR1 SGDLS and CDR2 YYNGEE. The CDR3 length is 14 residues. CDR3: CASSVIRDAGELFF. The CDR3 DNA follows: TGTGCCAGCAGCGTAATACGGGATGCCGGGGAGCTGTTTTTT.

V is TRBV18 and J is TRBJ1-2, with D possibly being TRBD1 (6 bases). This CDR3 spans 14 amino acids. CDR1 and CDR2 (germline): KGHSH, LQKENI. The germline V and J ends were trimmed by 0 bases and 6 bases, with 11 bases remaining between them. CDR3 nucleotides: TGTGCCAGCTCACCACCGGGGGGGGCCGATGGCTACACCTTC. Residues: CASSPPGGADGYTF.

J is TRBJ1-2 and V is TRBV12-5; a possible D gene is TRBD1 (5 bases). Per the germline V gene, CDR1 is LGHNT and CDR2 is FRNRAP. V was pared by 0 bases and J by 7 bases, with 12 bases between. CDR3 length: 14 residues. The CDR3 bases are TGTGCTAGTGGTTTGGTACTTGGGGCGTCTGGCTACACCTTC. Its protein product is CASGLVLGASGYTF.

The rearrangement joins TRBV7-2 to TRBJ2-2; 9 nucleotides match TRBD2. Germline CDR1 reads SGHTA; CDR2 reads FQGNSA. This CDR3 has 16 amino acids. Trimming took 5 bases from V and 0 from J; bases not matched to a gene: 4. Here the CDR3 DNA reads TGTGCCAGCAGCGTGACTAGCGGAGCGAACACCGGGGAGCTGTTTTTT. Translation: CASSVTSGANTGELFF. Using reference TRBV7-2 and TRBJ2-2 for the parts outside the CDR3, the full variable domain is GAGVSQSPSNKVTEKGKDVELRCDPISGHTALYWYRQSLGQGLEFLIYFQGNSAPDKSGLPSDRFSAERTGGSVSTLTIQRTQQEDSAVYLCASSVTSGANTGELFFGEGSRLTVL.